These 7 T cell receptor beta chains came from one sample sequenced in a study of cytomegalovirus exposure and HLA in healthy donors. PCR involved 60 Vbeta and 13 Jbeta primers. Sequencing used immunoSEQ multiplex PCR; TCRdb keeps in-frame clones, though not all of them. The sample lists over 150,000 clones, about 82% seen once, with approximately 7% in the top ten. Sequenced: PBMCs. The source is a woman in her 30s in good health and CMV-seropositive.

The V gene is TRBV7-6, the J gene TRBJ1-1; 11 bases line up with TRBD1. The CDR3 sequence is 15 residues long. V trimming: 3 bases; J trimming: 6 bases; junction bases outside the gene matches: 6. Germline CDR1 SGHVS, CDR2 FNYEAQ. The CDR3 region has the DNA TGTGCCAGCAGCTTCCCGGGACAGGGGGTATCTGAAGCTTTCTTT. As protein: CASSFPGQGVSEAFF. Filled out from reference TRBV7-6 and TRBJ1-1, the complete variable domain reads GAGVSQSPRYKVTKRGQDVALRCDPISGHVSLYWYRQALGQGPEFLTYFNYEAQQDKSGLPNDRFSAERPEGSISTLTIQRTEQRDSAMYRCASSFPGQGVSEAFFGQGTRLTVV.

The rearrangement links TRBV5-1 to TRBJ2-5, with D possibly matching TRBD2 (5 bases). V shed 0 bases and J shed 5 bases, with 8 bases lying between them. The germline CDR1 and CDR2 sequences are SGHRS and YFSETQ. The CDR3 covers 13 residues. The CDR3 DNA sequence: TGCGCCAGCAGCTTGGGGTCGGGGGAGACCCAGTACTTC. Its translation is CASSLGSGETQYF.

The V and J genes are TRBV30 and TRBJ1-1; weak D call: TRBD1 (5 bases). Trimming took off 0 bases at V and 1 base at J, with 6 bases between the two ends. There are 13 residues in the CDR3. Germline V gene sequence: CDR1 GTSNPN, CDR2 SVGIG (reference sequence). This CDR3 reads CAWSVRGNTEAFF. The CDR3 bases are TGTGCCTGGAGTGTTAGGGGGAACACTGAAGCTTTCTTT. The variable domain in full, with the rest retrieved from reference TRBV30 and TRBJ1-1, is SQTIHQWPATLVQPVGSPLSLECTVEGTSNPNLYWYRQAAGRGLQLLFYSVGIGQISSEVPQNLSASRPQDRQFILSSKKLLLSDSGFYLCAWSVRGNTEAFFGQGTRLTVV.

This clone showed up just once. This rearrangement joins TRBV4-3 to TRBJ1-4; 7 nucleotides align to TRBD1. Germline CDR1 and CDR2: LGHNA and YSLEER. The trim removed 1 base at V and 7 bases at J, leaving 6 bases unmatched. This CDR3 spans 15 amino acids. The CDR3 protein is CASSQGGTVPEKLFF. The DNA for the CDR3 is TGCGCCAGCAGCCAAGGAGGGACAGTGCCTGAAAAACTGTTTTTT.

This clone was observed a single time. This chain links TRBV5-1 with TRBJ2-1, with TRBD1 matching over 9 bases. The junction had 6 bases not matched to a gene; V was cut back by 3 bases and J by 8 bases. Germline-derived CDR1 and CDR2 are SGHRS and YFSETQ. The CDR3 has 14 residues. CDR3 in amino acids: CASSSGTGFHEQFF. The CDR3 DNA reads TGCGCCAGCAGCTCCGGGACAGGGTTTCATGAGCAGTTCTTC.

This clone was picked up a small number of times. The genes are TRBV19 and TRBJ1-6, with 7 bases that match TRBD1. Per germline, CDR1 LNHDA and CDR2 SQIVND (reference sequence). After removal of 2 bases from V and 8 bases from J, the junction contained 3 bases not matched to a gene. The CDR3 length is 14 residues. CDR3 loop: CASSITGADSPLHF. Written as DNA, the CDR3 is TGTGCCAGTAGTATAACAGGGGCGGATTCACCCCTCCACTTT.

The CDR3 nucleotides read TGTGCCACCAGCCGGGACAGGGAGGACGTTGCCCAGCATTTT. It codes for CATSRDREDVAQHF. V gene TRBV15 combines with J gene TRBJ1-5; 9 bases fit TRBD1. Germline-derived CDR1 and CDR2 are LNHNV and YYDKDF (reference sequence). J gave up 11 bases and V 5 bases, and 10 bases lay outside the gene matches. The CDR3 sequence is 14 residues long.